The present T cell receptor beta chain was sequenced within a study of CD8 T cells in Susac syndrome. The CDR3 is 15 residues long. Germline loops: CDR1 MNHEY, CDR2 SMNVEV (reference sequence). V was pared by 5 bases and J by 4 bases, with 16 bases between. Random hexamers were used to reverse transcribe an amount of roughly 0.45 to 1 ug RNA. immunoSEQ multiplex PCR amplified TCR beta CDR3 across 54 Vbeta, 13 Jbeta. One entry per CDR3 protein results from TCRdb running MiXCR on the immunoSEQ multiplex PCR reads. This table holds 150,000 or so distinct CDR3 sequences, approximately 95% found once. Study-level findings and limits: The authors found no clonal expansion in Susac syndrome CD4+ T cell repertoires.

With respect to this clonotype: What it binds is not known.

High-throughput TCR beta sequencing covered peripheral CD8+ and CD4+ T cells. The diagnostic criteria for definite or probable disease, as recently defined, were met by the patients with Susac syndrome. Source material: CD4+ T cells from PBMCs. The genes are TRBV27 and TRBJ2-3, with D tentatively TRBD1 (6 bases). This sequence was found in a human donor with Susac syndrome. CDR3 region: CASSRAGALSDTQYF. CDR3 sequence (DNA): TGTGCCAGCAGTCGCGCAGGGGCCCTCTCAGATACGCAGTATTTT.